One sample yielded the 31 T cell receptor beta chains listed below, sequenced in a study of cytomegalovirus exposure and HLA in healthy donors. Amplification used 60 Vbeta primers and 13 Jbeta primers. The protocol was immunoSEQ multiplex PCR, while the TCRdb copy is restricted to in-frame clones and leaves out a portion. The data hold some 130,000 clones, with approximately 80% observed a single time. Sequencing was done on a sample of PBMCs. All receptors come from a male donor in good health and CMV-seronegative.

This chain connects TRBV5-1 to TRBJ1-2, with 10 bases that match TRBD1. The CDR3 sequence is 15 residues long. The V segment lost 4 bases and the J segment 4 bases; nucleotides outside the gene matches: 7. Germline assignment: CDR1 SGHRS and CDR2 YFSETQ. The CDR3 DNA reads TGCGCCAGCAGCCCGAGACAGGGGGCGTTCTATGGCTACACCTTC. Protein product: CASSPRQGAFYGYTF.

Written as DNA, the CDR3 is TGTGCCAGCAGTAGAGGACAGGGAGGTGTTGGACAGCCCCAGCATTTT. It is translated as CASSRGQGGVGQPQHF. The chain carries TRBV2 and TRBJ1-5; TRBD1 matches 8 bases. V shed 5 bases and J 7 bases; nucleotides not matched to a gene: 13. The CDR3 runs to 16 residues. Germline lookup yields CDR1 SNHLY and CDR2 FYNNEI.

For the CDR3, the DNA is TGTGCCAGCAGTGTACAGGACGACCAAGAGACCCAGTACTTC. Its protein product is CASSVQDDQETQYF. The genes are TRBV25-1 and TRBJ2-5; D is perhaps TRBD1 (5 bases). CDR1 and CDR2 from the germline V gene are MGHDK and SYGVNS. The V end lost 4 bases, the J end lost 0 bases, and 9 bases lay between the germline ends. The CDR3 loop spans 14 amino acids.

This chain's CDR3 is CASKSTGHGYTF. The DNA for the CDR3 is TGTGCCAGTAAAAGTACAGGCCATGGCTACACCTTC. The chain recombines TRBV19 with TRBJ1-2; perhaps TRBD1 as D (5 bases). The CDR3 runs to 12 residues. Germline CDR1 reads LNHDA; CDR2 reads SQIVND (reference sequence). V shed 7 bases and J shed 6 bases, with 12 bases lying between them.

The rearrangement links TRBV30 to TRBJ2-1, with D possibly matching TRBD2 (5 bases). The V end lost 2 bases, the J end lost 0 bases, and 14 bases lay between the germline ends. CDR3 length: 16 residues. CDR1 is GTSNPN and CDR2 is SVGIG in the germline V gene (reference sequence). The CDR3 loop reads CAWSPREKDSYNEQFF. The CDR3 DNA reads TGTGCCTGGAGTCCAAGGGAGAAGGACTCCTACAATGAGCAGTTCTTC.

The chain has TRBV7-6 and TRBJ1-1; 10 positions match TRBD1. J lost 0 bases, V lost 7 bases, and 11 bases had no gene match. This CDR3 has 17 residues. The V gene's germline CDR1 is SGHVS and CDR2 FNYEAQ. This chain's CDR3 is CASKGRATGGMNTEAFF. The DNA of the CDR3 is TGTGCCAGCAAAGGCCGGGCGACAGGGGGCATGAACACTGAAGCTTTCTTT.

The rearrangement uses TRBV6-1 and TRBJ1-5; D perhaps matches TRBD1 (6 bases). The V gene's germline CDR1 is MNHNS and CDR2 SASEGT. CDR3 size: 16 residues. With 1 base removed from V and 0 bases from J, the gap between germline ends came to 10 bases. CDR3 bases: TGTGCCAGCAGTGAAGACCCAGGGGATAGCAATCAGCCCCAGCATTTT. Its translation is CASSEDPGDSNQPQHF.

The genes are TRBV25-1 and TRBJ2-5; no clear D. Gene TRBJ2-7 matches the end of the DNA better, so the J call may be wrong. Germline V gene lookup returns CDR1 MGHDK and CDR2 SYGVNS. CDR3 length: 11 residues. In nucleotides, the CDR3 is TGTGCCAGCAGTGACTTGTACGAGCAGTACTTC. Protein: CASSDLYEQYF.

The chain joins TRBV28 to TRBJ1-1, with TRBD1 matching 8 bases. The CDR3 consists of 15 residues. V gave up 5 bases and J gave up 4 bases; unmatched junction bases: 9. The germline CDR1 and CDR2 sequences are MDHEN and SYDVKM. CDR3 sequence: CASSPRQGMGTEAFF. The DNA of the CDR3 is TGTGCCAGCAGTCCTCGACAGGGGATGGGCACTGAAGCTTTCTTT.

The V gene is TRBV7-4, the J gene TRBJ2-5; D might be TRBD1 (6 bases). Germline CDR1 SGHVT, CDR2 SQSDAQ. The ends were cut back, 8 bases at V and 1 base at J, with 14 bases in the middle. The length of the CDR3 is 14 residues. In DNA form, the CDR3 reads TGTGCCAGCGGCGCTCTGGACAGCCAAGAGACCCAGTACTTC. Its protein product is CASGALDSQETQYF.

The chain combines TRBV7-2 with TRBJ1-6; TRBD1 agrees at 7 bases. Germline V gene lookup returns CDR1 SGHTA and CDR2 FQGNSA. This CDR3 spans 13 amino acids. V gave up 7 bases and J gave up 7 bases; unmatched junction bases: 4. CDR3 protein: CASTATGNSPLHF. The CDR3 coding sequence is TGTGCCAGCACCGCGACAGGGAATTCACCCCTCCACTTT.

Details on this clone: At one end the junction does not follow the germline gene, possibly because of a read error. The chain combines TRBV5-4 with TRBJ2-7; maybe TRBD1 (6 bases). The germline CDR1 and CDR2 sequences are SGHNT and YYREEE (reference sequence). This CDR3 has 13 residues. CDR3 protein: CASSLGTDYGQYF. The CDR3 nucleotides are TGTGCCAGCAGCTTGGGGACAGACTACGGGCAGTACTTC.

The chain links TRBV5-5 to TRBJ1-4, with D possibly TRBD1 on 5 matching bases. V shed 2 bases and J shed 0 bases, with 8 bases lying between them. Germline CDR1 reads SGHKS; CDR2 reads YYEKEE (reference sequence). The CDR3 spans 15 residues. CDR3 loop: CASSFTGATNEKLFF. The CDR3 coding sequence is TGTGCCAGCAGCTTTACAGGTGCAACTAATGAAAAACTGTTTTTT. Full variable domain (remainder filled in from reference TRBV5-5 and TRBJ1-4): DAGVTQSPTHLIKTRGQQVTLRCSPISGHKSVSWYQQVLGQGPQFIFQYYEKEERGRGNFPDRFSARQFPNYSSELNVNALLLGDSALYLCASSFTGATNEKLFFGSGTQLSVL.

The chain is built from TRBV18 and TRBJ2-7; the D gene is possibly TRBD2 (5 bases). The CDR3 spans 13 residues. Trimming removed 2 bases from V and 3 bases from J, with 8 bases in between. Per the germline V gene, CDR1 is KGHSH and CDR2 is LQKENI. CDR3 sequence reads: CASSPGRDYEQYF. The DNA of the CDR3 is TGTGCCAGCTCACCAGGCCGGGACTACGAGCAGTACTTC.

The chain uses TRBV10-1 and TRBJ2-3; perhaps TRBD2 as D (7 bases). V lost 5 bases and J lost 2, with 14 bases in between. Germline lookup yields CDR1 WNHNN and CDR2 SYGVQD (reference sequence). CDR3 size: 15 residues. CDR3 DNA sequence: TGCGCCAGCAGTAGAACAGGGACTACCACAGATACGCAGTATTTT. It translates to CASSRTGTTTDTQYF.

The CDR3 bases are TGTGCCAGCAGCCTAGTCGGGACAGGAGCCTACGAGCAGTACTTC. This codes for CASSLVGTGAYEQYF. The genes are TRBV5-5 and TRBJ2-7, with 8 bases that match TRBD1. The length of the CDR3 is 15 residues. Trimming at V came to 4 bases and at J to 2 bases, leaving 8 bases not matched to a gene. CDR1 SGHKS and CDR2 YYEKEE come from the germline V gene (reference sequence).

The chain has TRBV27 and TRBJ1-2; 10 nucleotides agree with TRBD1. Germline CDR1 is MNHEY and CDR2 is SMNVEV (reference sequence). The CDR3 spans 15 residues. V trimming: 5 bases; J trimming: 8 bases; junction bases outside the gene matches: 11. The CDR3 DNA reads TGTGCCAGCAGTGTCCCGGGACAGGGGTATGACGGCTACACCTTC. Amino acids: CASSVPGQGYDGYTF.

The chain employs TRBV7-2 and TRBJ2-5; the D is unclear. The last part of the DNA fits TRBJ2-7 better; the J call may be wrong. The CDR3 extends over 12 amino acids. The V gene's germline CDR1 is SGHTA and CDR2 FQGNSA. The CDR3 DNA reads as TGTGCCAGCAGCCCCCGCGGTTACGAGCAGTACTTC. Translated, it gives CASSPRGYEQYF.

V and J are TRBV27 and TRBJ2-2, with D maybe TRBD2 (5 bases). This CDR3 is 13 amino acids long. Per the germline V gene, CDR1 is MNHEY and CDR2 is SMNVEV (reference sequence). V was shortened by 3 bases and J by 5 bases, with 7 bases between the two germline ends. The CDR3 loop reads CASSFSGTGELFF. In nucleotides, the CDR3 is TGTGCCAGCAGTTTTTCGGGGACCGGGGAGCTGTTTTTT.

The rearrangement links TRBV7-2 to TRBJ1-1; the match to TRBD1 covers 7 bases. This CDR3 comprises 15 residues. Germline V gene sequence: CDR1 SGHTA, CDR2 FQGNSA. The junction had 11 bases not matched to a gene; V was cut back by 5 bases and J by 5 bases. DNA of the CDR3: TGTGCCAGCAGCCCCCAGGGGGGAATGGGGACTGAAGCTTTCTTT. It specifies CASSPQGGMGTEAFF.

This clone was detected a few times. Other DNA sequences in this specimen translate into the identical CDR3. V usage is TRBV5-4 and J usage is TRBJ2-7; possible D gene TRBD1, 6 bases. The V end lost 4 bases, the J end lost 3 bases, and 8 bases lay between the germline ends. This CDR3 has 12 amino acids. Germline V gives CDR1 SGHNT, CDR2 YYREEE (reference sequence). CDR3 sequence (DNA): TGTGCCAGCAGCAGGGACAACTACGAGCAGTACTTC. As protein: CASSRDNYEQYF.

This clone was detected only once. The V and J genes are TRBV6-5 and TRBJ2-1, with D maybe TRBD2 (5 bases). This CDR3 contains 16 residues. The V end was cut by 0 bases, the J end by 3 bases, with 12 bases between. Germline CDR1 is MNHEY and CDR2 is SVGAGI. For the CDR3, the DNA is TGTGCCAGCAGTTACTCGGTGGGAGAAGACTACAATGAGCAGTTCTTC. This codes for CASSYSVGEDYNEQFF.

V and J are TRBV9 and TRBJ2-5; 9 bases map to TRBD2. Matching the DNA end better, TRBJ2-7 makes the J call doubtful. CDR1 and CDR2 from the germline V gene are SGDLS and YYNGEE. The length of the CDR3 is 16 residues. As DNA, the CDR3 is TGTGCCAGCAGCCCGCCCCCCGGCGGGGGGGCCTACGAGCAGTACTTC. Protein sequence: CASSPPPGGGAYEQYF.

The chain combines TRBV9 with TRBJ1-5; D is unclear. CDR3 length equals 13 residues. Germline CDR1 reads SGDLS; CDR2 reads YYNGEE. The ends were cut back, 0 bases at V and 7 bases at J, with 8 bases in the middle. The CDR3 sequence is CASSVEGGQPQHF. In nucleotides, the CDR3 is TGTGCCAGCAGCGTAGAGGGAGGGCAGCCCCAGCATTTT.

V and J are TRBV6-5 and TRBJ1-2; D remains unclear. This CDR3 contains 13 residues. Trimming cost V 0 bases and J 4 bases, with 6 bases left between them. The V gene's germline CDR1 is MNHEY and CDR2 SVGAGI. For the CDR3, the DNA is TGTGCCAGCAGTTACTCATCCCTCTATGGCTACACCTTC. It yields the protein CASSYSSLYGYTF.

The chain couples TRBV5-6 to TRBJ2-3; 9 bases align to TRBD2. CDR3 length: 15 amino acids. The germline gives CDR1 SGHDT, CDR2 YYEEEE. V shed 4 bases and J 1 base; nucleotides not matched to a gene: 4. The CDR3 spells CASSAPSGGTDTQYF. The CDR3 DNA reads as TGTGCCAGCAGCGCGCCTAGCGGGGGCACAGATACGCAGTATTTT.

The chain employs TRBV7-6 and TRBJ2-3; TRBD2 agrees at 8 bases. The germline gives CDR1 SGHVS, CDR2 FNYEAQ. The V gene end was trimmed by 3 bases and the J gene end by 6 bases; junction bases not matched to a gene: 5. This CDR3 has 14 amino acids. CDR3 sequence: CASSFRGGTDTQYF. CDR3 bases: TGTGCCAGCAGCTTCCGGGGGGGGACTGATACGCAGTATTTT.

The CDR3: CASSTYPSSYVGKNIQYF. CDR3 DNA: TGTGCCAGCAGCACGTACCCCTCTAGCTACGTGGGCAAAAACATTCAGTACTTC. The V call is TRBV11-2, the J call TRBJ2-4; a possible D gene is TRBD2 (5 bases). Germline V gene lookup returns CDR1 SGHAT and CDR2 FQNNGV. The CDR3 consists of 18 residues. The V end was cut by 5 bases, the J end by 3 bases, with 23 bases between.

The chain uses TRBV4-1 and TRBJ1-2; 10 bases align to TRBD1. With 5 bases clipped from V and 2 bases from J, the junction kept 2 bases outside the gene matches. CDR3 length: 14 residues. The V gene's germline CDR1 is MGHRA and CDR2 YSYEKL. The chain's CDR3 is CASSTGQGNYGYTF. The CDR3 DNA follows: TGCGCCAGCAGCACGGGACAGGGGAACTATGGCTACACCTTC.

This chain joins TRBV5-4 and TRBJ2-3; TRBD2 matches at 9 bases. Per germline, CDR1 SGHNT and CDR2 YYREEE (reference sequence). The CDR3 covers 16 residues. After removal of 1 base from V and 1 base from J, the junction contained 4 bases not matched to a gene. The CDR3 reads CASSLYGGRGTDTQYF. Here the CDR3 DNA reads TGTGCCAGCAGCTTGTATGGCGGGAGGGGCACAGATACGCAGTATTTT.

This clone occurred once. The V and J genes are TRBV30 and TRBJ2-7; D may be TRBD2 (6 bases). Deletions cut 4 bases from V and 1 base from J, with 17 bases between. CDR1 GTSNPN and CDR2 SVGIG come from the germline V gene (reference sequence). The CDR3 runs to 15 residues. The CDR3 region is CAWTLSGDSSYEQYF. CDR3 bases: TGTGCCTGGACCCTGTCCGGGGACTCGTCCTACGAGCAGTACTTC.